This record concerns one T cell receptor beta chain sequence. TCRdb's table, derived via immunoSEQ multiplex PCR, lists solely in-frame clones and lacks some. Among roughly 250,000 clones listed, 80% to 90% were seen once. Across 20 to 25 US areas, participants ranged in age from about 18 to 90 years. Someone with COVID-19 had been met by exposed participants within 2 weeks before study entry. V dropped 6 bases and J dropped 2; count of bases not matched to a gene: 6. The germline gives CDR1 MDHEN, CDR2 SYDVKM. CDR3 length equals 15 residues. The data derive from a study of blood T cell repertoires in COVID-19.

Sequenced sample: PBMCs or T cells enriched from blood (not recorded which). J is TRBJ2-5 and V is TRBV28, with TRBD2 matching 10 bases. This clonotype originated in a middle-aged woman who had been exposed to COVID-19. This CDR3 reads CASSLSGGPQETQYF. DNA of the CDR3: TGTGCCAGCAGCCTTAGCGGGGGGCCTCAAGAGACCCAGTACTTC.